Each of the 12 T cell receptor beta chains below was sequenced from the same sample in a study of cytomegalovirus exposure and HLA in healthy donors. PCR amplification relied on 60 Vbeta primers (plus 13 Jbeta primers). The data were produced by immunoSEQ multiplex PCR, yet TCRdb's version contains in-frame clones alone and is incomplete. Of more than 90,000 clones listed, roughly 73% are singletons. The source material was PBMCs. These receptors were taken from a woman in her twenties or thirties in good health and CMV-seronegative.

The chain uses TRBV6-1 and TRBJ1-5; D not certain. The CDR3 covers 16 residues. V gave up 1 base and J gave up 1 base, with 11 bases separating them. Germline values: CDR1 MNHNS, CDR2 SASEGT. The CDR3 DNA is TGTGCCAGCAGTGAAGTAAGTACACTAAGCAATCAGCCCCAGCATTTT. This translates into CASSEVSTLSNQPQHF.

The chain uses TRBV19 and TRBJ2-2, with 11 bases that match TRBD2. Germline V gene sequence: CDR1 LNHDA, CDR2 SQIVND (reference sequence). V lost 6 bases, J lost 6 bases, and 9 bases stayed unmatched. This CDR3 has 16 residues. The CDR3: CASRTLSGRVAGELFF. CDR3 nucleotides: TGTGCCAGTAGGACGCTTAGCGGGAGGGTTGCCGGGGAGCTGTTTTTT.

This clone was observed a handful of times. The rearrangement uses TRBV5-5 and TRBJ1-1; a weak D match, TRBD1 (6 bases). The CDR3 runs to 12 residues. The V end lost 4 bases, the J end lost 6 bases, and 10 bases lay between the germline ends. Germline CDR1 SGHKS, CDR2 YYEKEE (reference sequence). For the CDR3, the DNA is TGTGCCAGCAGCCCACAGGGTCCTGAAGCTTTCTTT. It yields the protein CASSPQGPEAFF.

V gene TRBV4-1 combines with J gene TRBJ2-1, with 7 bases lining up with TRBD1. Trimming removed 2 bases from V and 6 bases from J; junction bases left unmatched: 7. In germline, CDR1 is MGHRA, CDR2 YSYEKL. The CDR3 totals 15 residues. In nucleotides, the CDR3 is TGCGCCAGCAGCCAAAAGGGGGCAGAGGGCAATGAGCAGTTCTTC. This codes for CASSQKGAEGNEQFF.

This clone has more than one count but fewer than ten. At the DNA level, this CDR3 is encoded by other sequences in the same sample as well. The chain couples TRBV18 to TRBJ1-3; perhaps TRBD1 as D (5 bases). This CDR3 is 15 amino acids long. The germline CDR1 and CDR2 sequences are KGHSH and LQKENI. V gave up 3 bases and J gave up 1 base, with 10 bases separating them. The CDR3 DNA is TGTGCCAGCTCACCCCCGGGGGGATCTGGAAACACCATATATTTT. The encoded protein is CASSPPGGSGNTIYF.

The chain recombines TRBV2 with TRBJ2-7, with a tentative D call TRBD1 (6 bases). The germline V gene has CDR1 SNHLY and CDR2 FYNNEI. Trimming removed 4 bases from V and 4 bases from J, with 17 bases in between. The CDR3 length is 15 residues. The CDR3 reads CASSVLTGRGYEQYF. Written as DNA, the CDR3 is TGTGCCAGCAGTGTCCTGACAGGCCGCGGGTACGAGCAGTACTTC.

For the CDR3, the DNA is TGCAGCGTGGGGGGACAGGGTCGCCAGCCCCAGCATTTT. It encodes CSVGGQGRQPQHF. The chain recombines TRBV29-1 with TRBJ1-5, with 9 bases that match TRBD1. Germline-derived CDR1 and CDR2 are SQVTM and ANQGSEA. This CDR3 contains 13 residues. Unmatched junction bases numbered 7, after V lost 6 bases and J lost 7 bases.

CDR3 amino acids: CASRRGLSPSGANVLTF. Written as DNA, the CDR3 is TGTGCCAGCCGCAGGGGCCTATCACCTTCTGGGGCCAACGTCCTGACTTTC. The J gene is TRBJ2-6, the V gene TRBV28, with D perhaps matching TRBD1 (6 bases). This CDR3 is built from 17 residues. Germline V lookup: CDR1 MDHEN, CDR2 SYDVKM. Trimming took 8 bases from V and 1 from J, leaving 18 bases between them. The full variable domain, with the rest looked up from reference TRBV28 and TRBJ2-6, is DVKVTQSSRYLVKRTGEKVFLECVQDMDHENMFWYRQDPGLGLRLIYFSYDVKMKEKGDIPEGYSVSREKKERFSLILESASTNQTSMYLCASRRGLSPSGANVLTFGAGSRLTVL.

The V and J genes are TRBV6-5 and TRBJ1-2; the D gene is possibly TRBD1 (5 bases). The CDR3 loop spans 14 amino acids. Deletions cut 0 bases from V and 7 bases from J, with 12 bases between. CDR1 and CDR2 from the germline V gene are MNHEY and SVGAGI. CDR3 nucleotide sequence: TGTGCCAGCAGTTACTCAGGGGTGGGGGGTGGCTACACCTTC. It yields the protein CASSYSGVGGGYTF.

The sample holds one count of this clone. The gene calls are TRBV15 and TRBJ1-6; D might be TRBD1 (6 bases). CDR1 and CDR2 from the germline V gene are LNHNV and YYDKDF (reference sequence). Trimming cost V 7 bases and J 8 bases, with 12 bases left between them. This CDR3 is 13 amino acids long. The CDR3 here is CATNRDTDSPLHF. DNA of the CDR3: TGTGCCACCAACCGGGACACTGATTCACCCCTCCACTTT.

V is TRBV5-4 and J is TRBJ2-1, with 14 bases identical to TRBD2. The ends lost 5 bases at V and 11 bases at J; junction bases unmatched: 12. CDR3 length equals 16 residues. CDR1 and CDR2 from the germline V gene are SGHNT and YYREEE (reference sequence). As DNA, the CDR3 is TGTGCCAGCAGGTTTCTCGGGACTAGCGGGAGCTCTAAGCAGTTCTTC. Its translation: CASRFLGTSGSSKQFF.

The chain carries TRBV7-8 and TRBJ2-6; D might be TRBD1 (6 bases). Germline CDR1 SGHVS, CDR2 FQNEAQ. Deletions cut 2 bases from V and 2 bases from J, with 16 bases between. The CDR3 covers 18 residues. CDR3 bases: TGTGCCAGCAGCTTACGGACAGTGTCCCCGGCTGGGGCCAACGTCCTGACTTTC. This codes for CASSLRTVSPAGANVLTF.